This T cell receptor beta chain stems from a study of blood T cell repertoires in COVID-19. Study-level information: Italy, Spain and the United States were the sources of the convalescent and acute COVID-19 samples. The analysed material was cDNA or gDNA that came from T cells, B-cell-depleted T cells, or PBMCs.

Trimming took 5 bases from V and 1 from J, leaving 5 bases between them. The CDR3 runs to 12 residues. CDR1 is MDHEN and CDR2 is SYDVKM in the germline V gene. The authors' processing: By means of reference gene primer amplification, nucleated cell counts were estimated. Sequencing used immunoSEQ multiplex PCR; TCRdb keeps in-frame clones, though not all of them. V, J and clone size were drawn from that table, and D and trimming were deduced from the DNA. Of more than 120,000 clones listed, around 84% are singletons. Sequenced: peripheral blood. The chain has TRBV28 and TRBJ2-5; D gene unclear. The receptor comes from a human donor with acute or convalescent COVID-19. The donor label of this sample is uncertain. As DNA, the CDR3 is TGTGCCAGCAGTCTTTTCCAAGAGACCCAGTACTTC. It codes for CASSLFQETQYF.